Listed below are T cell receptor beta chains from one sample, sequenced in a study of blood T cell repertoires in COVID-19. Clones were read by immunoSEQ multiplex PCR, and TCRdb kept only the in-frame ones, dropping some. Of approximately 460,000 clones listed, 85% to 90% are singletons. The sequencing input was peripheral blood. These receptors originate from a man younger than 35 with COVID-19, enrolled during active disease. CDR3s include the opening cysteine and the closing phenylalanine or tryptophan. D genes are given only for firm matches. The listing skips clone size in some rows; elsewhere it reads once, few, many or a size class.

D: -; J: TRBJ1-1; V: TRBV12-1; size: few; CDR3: CASSPEDRYMNTEAFF; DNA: TGTGCCAGCAGCCCGGAGGATCGTTACATGAACACTGAAGCTTTCTTT
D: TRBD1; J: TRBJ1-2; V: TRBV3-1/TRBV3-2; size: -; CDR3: CASSQDTGGYGYTF; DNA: TGTGCCAGCAGCCAGGACACAGGGGGCTATGGCTACACCTTC
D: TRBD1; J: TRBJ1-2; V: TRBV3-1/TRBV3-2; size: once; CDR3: CASCPTGGKNDYTF; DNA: TGTGCCAGCTGCCCGACAGGGGGAAAGAATGACTACACCTTC
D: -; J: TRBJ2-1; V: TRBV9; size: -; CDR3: CASSPRALEYNEQFF; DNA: TGTGCCAGCAGCCCCAGGGCATTGGAATACAATGAGCAGTTCTTC
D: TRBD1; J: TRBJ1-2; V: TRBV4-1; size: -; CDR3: CASSRSLTGAVYGYTF; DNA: TGCGCCAGCAGCCGATCCTTGACAGGGGCCGTCTATGGCTACACCTTC
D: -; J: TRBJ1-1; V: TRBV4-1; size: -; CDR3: CASSQVPGRTEAFF; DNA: TGCGCCAGCAGCCAAGTTCCAGGGCGGACTGAAGCTTTCTTT
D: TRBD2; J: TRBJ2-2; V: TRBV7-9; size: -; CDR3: CASSKNRGTSGLRDTGELFF; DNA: TGTGCCAGCAGCAAAAACCGCGGGACTAGCGGGCTTAGGGACACCGGGGAGCTGTTTTTT
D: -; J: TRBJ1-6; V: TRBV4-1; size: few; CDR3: CASSQVTGQISPLHF; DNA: TGCGCCAGCAGCCAAGTAACAGGGCAAATTTCACCCCTCCACTTT
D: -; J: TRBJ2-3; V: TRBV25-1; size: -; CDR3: CASKVWPTSCTDTQYF; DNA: TGTGCCAGCAAGGTTTGGCCCACTAGTTGCACAGATACGCAGTATTTT
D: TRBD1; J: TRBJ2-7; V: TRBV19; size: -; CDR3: CASRKGAQSHEQYF; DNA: TGTGCCAGTAGAAAGGGGGCCCAAAGTCACGAGCAGTACTTC
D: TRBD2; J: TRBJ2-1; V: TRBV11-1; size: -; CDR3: CASSLGGLAGASFF; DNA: TGTGCCAGCAGCTTGGGAGGACTAGCGGGGGCCTCGTTCTTC
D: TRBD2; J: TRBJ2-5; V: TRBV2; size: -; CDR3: CASSERASGESQYF; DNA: TGTGCCAGCAGTGAACGGGCTAGCGGGGAGAGCCAGTACTTC
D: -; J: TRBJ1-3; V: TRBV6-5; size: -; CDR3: CASSNSLPGNGNTIYF; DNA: TGTGCCAGCAGTAACTCCTTACCCGGGAATGGAAACACCATATATTTT
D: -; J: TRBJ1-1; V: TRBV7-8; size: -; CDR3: CASSFRRRTKPNTEAFF; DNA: TGTGCCAGCAGCTTTAGGAGACGGACAAAGCCGAACACTGAAGCTTTCTTT
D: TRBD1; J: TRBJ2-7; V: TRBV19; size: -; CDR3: CASSITGDSYEQYF; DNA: TGTGCCAGTAGTATAACAGGGGACTCCTACGAGCAGTACTTC
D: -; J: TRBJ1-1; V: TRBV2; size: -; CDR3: CASSELGLPSNTEAFF; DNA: TGTGCCAGCAGTGAATTGGGACTACCCTCGAACACTGAAGCTTTCTTT
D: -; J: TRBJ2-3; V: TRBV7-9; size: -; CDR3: CASSPSGTDTQYF; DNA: TGTGCCAGCAGCCCCTCGGGCACAGATACGCAGTATTTT
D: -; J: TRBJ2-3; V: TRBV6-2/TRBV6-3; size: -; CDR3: CASSRTIPSTDTQYF; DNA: TGTGCCAGCAGTAGGACTATCCCTAGCACAGATACGCAGTATTTT
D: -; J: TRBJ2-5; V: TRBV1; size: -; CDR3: CTSSHGAGQETEYF; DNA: TGCACCAGCAGCCATGGAGCGGGTCAAGAGACCGAGTACTTC
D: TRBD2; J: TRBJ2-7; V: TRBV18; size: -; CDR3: CASSRSGTSVSEQYF; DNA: TGTGCCAGCTCACGCTCCGGGACTAGCGTATCCGAGCAGTACTTC
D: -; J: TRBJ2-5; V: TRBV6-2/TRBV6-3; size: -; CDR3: CASSFGATAQETQYF; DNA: TGTGCCAGCAGTTTCGGCGCCACAGCCCAAGAGACCCAGTACTTC
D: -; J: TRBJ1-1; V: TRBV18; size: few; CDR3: CASSPGLMNTEAFF; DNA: TGTGCCAGCTCACCAGGTCTAATGAACACTGAAGCTTTCTTT
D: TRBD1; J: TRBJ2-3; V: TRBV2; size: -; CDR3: CASILQGALSTDTQYF; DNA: TGTGCCAGCATACTACAGGGGGCGCTGAGCACAGATACGCAGTATTTT
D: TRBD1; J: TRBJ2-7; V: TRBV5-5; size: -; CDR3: CASSMGQVSYEQYF; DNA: TGTGCCAGCAGCATGGGACAGGTATCCTACGAGCAGTACTTC
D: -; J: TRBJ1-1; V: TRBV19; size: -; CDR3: CASSILGALAFF; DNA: TGTGCCAGTAGTATATTGGGGGCTTTGGCTTTCTTT
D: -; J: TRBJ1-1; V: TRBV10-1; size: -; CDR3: CASSGRSQGAFF; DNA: TGCGCCAGCAGTGGCCGGTCTCAGGGAGCTTTCTTT